Listed below are T cell receptor beta chains from one sample, sequenced in a study of blood T cell repertoires in COVID-19. TCRdb's copy holds only in-frame clones and misses some; the assay was immunoSEQ multiplex PCR. The table records some 250,000 clones, around 83% of them present only once. Source material: peripheral blood. Source of these receptors: an elderly man with acute or convalescent COVID-19. Each CDR3 is given with its conserved first and last residue.

J gene	V gene	CDR3 protein
TRBJ2-3	TRBV7-9	CASSPRGAGGLDTQYF
TRBJ1-1	TRBV5-1	CASSLRTGTNTEAFF
TRBJ2-1	TRBV5-1	CASSPGTSGRAAYNEQFF
TRBJ1-2	TRBV3-1/TRBV3-2	CASSQDQGGYTF
TRBJ2-7	TRBV19	CASSSWTTYEQYF
TRBJ2-5	TRBV2	CASSETPTGLMAQYF
TRBJ1-4	TRBV6-5	CASNRGFREKLFF
TRBJ1-6	TRBV7-8	CASSLLSDSPLHF
TRBJ2-1	TRBV5-1	CASSWEYNEQFF
TRBJ1-6	TRBV11-2	CASSLDPTSPAGGHNSPLHF
TRBJ2-3	TRBV7-9	CASSRDRVADTQYF
TRBJ2-7	TRBV5-1	CASSIDPQGIGSYEQYF
TRBJ2-5	TRBV27	CASSLGGPNRKETQYF
TRBJ2-7	TRBV5-1	CASSPPGQGNVGQYF
TRBJ2-5	TRBV5-1	CASSLTSLETQYF
TRBJ1-2	TRBV27	CASRPTGGEVYYYGYTF
TRBJ1-6	TRBV7-9	CASSFGEVRSPLHF
TRBJ2-3	TRBV4-1	CASSQGLAGGTDTQYF
TRBJ1-5	TRBV6-5	CASFEGTVWGQPQHF
TRBJ1-3	TRBV19	CASLEATGSGNTIYF
TRBJ2-5	TRBV5-1	CASSIVPGQQETQYF
TRBJ2-7	TRBV7-6	CASSFEAGYEQYF
TRBJ2-7	TRBV2	CASWASGLAGGDRAYEQYF